In this sample, the clone carrying this T cell receptor (beta chain) turned up many times. The antigen is unknown. Using a J-beta primer mix together with a sample-barcoded 5' primer, a second PCR was run for roughly 6 to 12 cycles. TCRdb independently ran MiXCR on the 5' RACE reads; one entry per CDR3 protein. The sample yields around 1,500,000 distinct CDR3 sequences, approximately 42% seen once. The CDR3 runs 17 residues. In germline, CDR1 is SGHRS, CDR2 YFSETQ. Deletions cut 3 bases from V and 5 bases from J, with 21 bases between. The data stem from a study of blood T cells in healthy people across ages. Whole-study results and caveats: It was not possible, with unsorted PBMCs, to conclusively compare naive and antigen-experienced cells.

Material for sequencing was blood. The V and J genes are TRBV5-1 and TRBJ2-1; perhaps D is TRBD1 or TRBD2 (5 bases each). The TCR was taken from a woman in her late teens or twenties in good health. The CDR3: CASSSPPGPQDNNEQFF. In DNA form, the CDR3 reads TGCGCCAGCAGCTCTCCACCGGGACCCCAGGACAACAATGAGCAGTTCTTC.